This is a list of T cell receptor beta chains from one sample in a study of cytomegalovirus exposure and HLA in healthy donors. The data were produced by immunoSEQ multiplex PCR, yet TCRdb's version contains in-frame clones alone and is incomplete. The sample includes 170,000 or so clones, around four fifths of them seen just once. Material: PBMCs. The receptors stem from a man younger than 30 in good health and CMV-seronegative. CDR3s include the opening cysteine and the closing phenylalanine or tryptophan. Each record gives: clone size, V gene, CDR3 protein. Size is stated for part of the rows, as once, few or many counts, or as a class when the clone is expanded.

clone_size: NA
v_call: TRBV5-1
cdr3_aa: CASSARFGQFF

clone_size: NA
v_call: TRBV9
cdr3_aa: CASSVAAGMSSYEQYF

clone_size: NA
v_call: TRBV28
cdr3_aa: CASESQGAPPYEQYF

clone_size: NA
v_call: TRBV2
cdr3_aa: CASSVHTNTEAFF

clone_size: NA
v_call: TRBV2
cdr3_aa: CASSGGTGINYGYTF

clone_size: few
v_call: TRBV7-8
cdr3_aa: CASSAQGAYGYTF

clone_size: NA
v_call: TRBV28
cdr3_aa: CASRPTGSSGNTIYF

clone_size: NA
v_call: TRBV28
cdr3_aa: CASSLTRGVLAKNIQYF

clone_size: few
v_call: TRBV5-4
cdr3_aa: CASSIGRDRGLNTEAFF

clone_size: NA
v_call: TRBV6-6
cdr3_aa: CASSYAGPDTDTQYF

clone_size: NA
v_call: TRBV4-1
cdr3_aa: CASSQGGNTEAFF

clone_size: once
v_call: TRBV29-1
cdr3_aa: CSVGPSWTSYSYEQYF

clone_size: once
v_call: TRBV5-1
cdr3_aa: CASSLGSGMETQYF

clone_size: NA
v_call: TRBV5-6
cdr3_aa: CASSAPDSGNTIYF

clone_size: NA
v_call: TRBV27
cdr3_aa: CASRVSINEQFF

clone_size: NA
v_call: TRBV2
cdr3_aa: CASSEALMGATEAFF

clone_size: few
v_call: TRBV2
cdr3_aa: CASSRTGRRNEKLFF

clone_size: NA
v_call: TRBV7-9
cdr3_aa: CASSRDSSYEQYF